This T cell receptor (beta chain) was retrieved from a study of blood T cell repertoires in COVID-19. For the study at large: Some COVID-19 samples were acute and others convalescent; all came from the United States, Italy and Spain.

The CDR3 sequence is 16 residues long. Germline loops: CDR1 LNHDA, CDR2 SQIVND (reference sequence). V was trimmed by 4 bases and J by 1 base, leaving 14 bases between them. Some clones are missing from TCRdb's copy, which holds only in-frame ones; the method was immunoSEQ multiplex PCR. The data hold about 50,000 clones, with roughly 83% observed a single time. Sequencing used peripheral blood. This TCR derives from a woman aged 60-70 years with acute or convalescent COVID-19. This chain uses TRBV19 with TRBJ1-5, with D perhaps TRBD1 (6 bases). The CDR3 nucleotides read TGTGCCAGTAGTACTCCCGACAGGCCGAGCAATCAGCCCCAGCATTTT. As protein: CASSTPDRPSNQPQHF. The variable domain in full, with the rest retrieved from reference TRBV19 and TRBJ1-5, is DGGITQSPKYLFRKEGQNVTLSCEQNLNHDAMYWYRQDPGQGLRLIYYSQIVNDFQKGDIAEGYSVSREKKESFPLTVTSAQKNPTAFYLCASSTPDRPSNQPQHFGDGTRLSIL.